This T cell receptor beta chain was documented in a study of cytomegalovirus exposure and HLA in healthy donors. Looking at the study overall: T cells numbering around 180 million yielded more than 95 million unique TCR beta sequences in an earlier analysis.

Notes on this clone: The antigen remains unidentified.

Study observations and caveats: Later analysis suggested links between common viral pathogens and several top significant clusters. With later analysis, a missense DCLRE1C variant became linked to TCR beta V- and J-gene trimming.

In germline, CDR1 is SNHLY, CDR2 FYNNEI. The V segment lost 1 base and the J segment 2 bases; nucleotides outside the gene matches: 18. The CDR3 consists of 20 residues. In the PCR, 60 Vbeta and 13 Jbeta primers were used. Using immunoSEQ multiplex PCR, the repertoire was profiled, and TCRdb retains in-frame clones only, with some absent. The sample lists about 95,000 clones, 78% occurring once. The receptor was isolated from a woman between 40 and 55 years old in good health and CMV-seropositive. Sequencing used PBMCs. This chain connects TRBV2 to TRBJ2-3; TRBD2 agrees at 7 bases. This chain's CDR3 is CASSEGALLAAAPNTDTQYF. The CDR3 DNA follows: TGTGCCAGCAGTGAAGGGGCCCTCCTAGCGGCTGCGCCAAACACAGATACGCAGTATTTT.